The source of this T cell receptor (beta chain) is a study of blood T cell repertoires in COVID-19. On the study more broadly: Acute and convalescent COVID-19 specimens originated in the United States, Italy and Spain.

Repertoires were generated with immunoSEQ multiplex PCR, while TCRdb's copy carries only in-frame clones and drops some. The table lists approximately 270,000 clones, around 93% of them singletons, with around 2.8% in the top ten. V gave up 4 bases and J gave up 3 bases, with 13 bases separating them. Per germline, CDR1 LGHNA and CDR2 YNFKEQ. The CDR3 has 15 residues. Residents of around 24 US areas, aged about 18 to 89 years, made up the participants. A COVID-19 case was met by exposed participants within 2 weeks before study entry. The sequence was obtained from a man between 35 and 55 years old who had been exposed to COVID-19. Sequences were obtained from PBMCs or T cells enriched from blood (not recorded which). V and J are TRBV4-2 and TRBJ1-5; maybe TRBD1 (6 bases). The CDR3 here is CASSPWTDPNQPQHF. For the CDR3, the DNA is TGTGCCAGCAGCCCGTGGACAGACCCCAATCAGCCCCAGCATTTT.